The clone carrying this T cell receptor beta chain was seen a few times. This CDR3 region has 17 residues. V was shortened by 2 bases and J by 6 bases, with 20 bases between the two germline ends. CDR1 KGHSH and CDR2 LQKENI come from the germline V gene. TCRdb reprocessed the 5' RACE reads via MiXCR and lists one record per CDR3 protein. The repertoire holds about 73,000 distinct CDR3 sequences, with approximately 7.5% as singletons. The data belong to a study of T cells after yellow fever vaccination. Sequencing was performed on CD8+ T cells sorted from PBMCs, taken on the day of the yellow fever booster vaccination. This receptor was identified in a man aged 25-45 years who received the YFV17D yellow fever vaccine. J is TRBJ2-4 and V is TRBV18; D gene uncertain. The CDR3 loop is CASSPDKLNVERNIQYF. DNA for the CDR3: TGTGCCAGCTCACCAGATAAACTAAATGTAGAGAGAAACATTCAGTACTTC.